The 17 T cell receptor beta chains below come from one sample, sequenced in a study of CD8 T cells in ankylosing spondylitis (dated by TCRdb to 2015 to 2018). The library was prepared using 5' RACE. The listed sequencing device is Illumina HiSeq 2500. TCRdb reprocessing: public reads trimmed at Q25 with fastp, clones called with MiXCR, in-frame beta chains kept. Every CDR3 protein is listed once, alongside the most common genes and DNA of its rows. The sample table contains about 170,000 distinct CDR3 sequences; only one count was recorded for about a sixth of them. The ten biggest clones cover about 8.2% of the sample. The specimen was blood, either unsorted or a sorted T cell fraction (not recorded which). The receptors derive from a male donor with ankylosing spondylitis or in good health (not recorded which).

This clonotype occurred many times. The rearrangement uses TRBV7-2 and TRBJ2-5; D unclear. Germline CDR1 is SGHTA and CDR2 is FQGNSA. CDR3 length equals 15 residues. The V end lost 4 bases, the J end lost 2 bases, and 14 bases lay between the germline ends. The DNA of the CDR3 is TGTGCCAGCAGCTATACTTTGTGGGGACAAGAGACCCAGTACTTC. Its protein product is CASSYTLWGQETQYF.

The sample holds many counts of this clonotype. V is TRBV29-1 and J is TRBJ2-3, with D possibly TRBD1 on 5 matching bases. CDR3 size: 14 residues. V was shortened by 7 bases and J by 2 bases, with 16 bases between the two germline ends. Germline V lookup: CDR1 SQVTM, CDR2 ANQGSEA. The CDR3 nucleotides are TGCAGCGCCGGGCAGGACACCCTCACAGATACGCAGTATTTT. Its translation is CSAGQDTLTDTQYF.

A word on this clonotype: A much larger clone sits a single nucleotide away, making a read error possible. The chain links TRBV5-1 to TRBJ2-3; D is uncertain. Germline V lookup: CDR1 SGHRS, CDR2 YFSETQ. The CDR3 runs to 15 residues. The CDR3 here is CASSETAIQTDAQYF. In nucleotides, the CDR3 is TGCGCCAGCAGCGAGACGGCTATCCAAACAGATGCGCAGTATTTT. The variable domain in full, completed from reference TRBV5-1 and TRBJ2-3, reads KAGVTQTPRYLIKTRGQQVTLSCSPISGHRSVSWYQQTPGQGLQFLFEYFSETQRNKGNFPGRFSGRQFSNSRSEMNVSTLELGDSALYLCASSETAIQTDAQYFGPGTRLTVL.

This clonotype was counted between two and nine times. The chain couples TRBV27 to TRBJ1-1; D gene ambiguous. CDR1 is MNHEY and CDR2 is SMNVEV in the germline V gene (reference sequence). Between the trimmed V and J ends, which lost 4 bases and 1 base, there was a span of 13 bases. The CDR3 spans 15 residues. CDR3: CASSSPPDGNTEAFF. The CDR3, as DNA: TGTGCCAGCAGTTCACCACCGGACGGGAACACTGAAGCTTTCTTT.

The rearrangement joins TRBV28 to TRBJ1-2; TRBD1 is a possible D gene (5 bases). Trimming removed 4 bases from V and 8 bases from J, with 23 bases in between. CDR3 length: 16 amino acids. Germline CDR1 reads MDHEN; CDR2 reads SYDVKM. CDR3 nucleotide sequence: TGTGCCAGCAGTTCCGACCGCGCAGGGACCAGCATAGGCTACACCTTC. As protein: CASSSDRAGTSIGYTF.

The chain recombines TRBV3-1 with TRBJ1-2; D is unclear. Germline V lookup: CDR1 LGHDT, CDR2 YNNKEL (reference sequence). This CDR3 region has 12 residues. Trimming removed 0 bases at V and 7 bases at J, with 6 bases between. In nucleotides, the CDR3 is TGTGCCAGCAGCCAAGATTTCGGTGGCTACACCTTC. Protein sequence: CASSQDFGGYTF.

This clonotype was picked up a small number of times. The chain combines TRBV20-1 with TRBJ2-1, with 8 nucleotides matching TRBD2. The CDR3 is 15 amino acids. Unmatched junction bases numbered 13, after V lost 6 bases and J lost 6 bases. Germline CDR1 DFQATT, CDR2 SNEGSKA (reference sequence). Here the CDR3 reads CSADGAGGLGNEQFF. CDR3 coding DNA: TGCAGTGCAGACGGGGCGGGAGGCCTCGGCAATGAGCAGTTCTTC.

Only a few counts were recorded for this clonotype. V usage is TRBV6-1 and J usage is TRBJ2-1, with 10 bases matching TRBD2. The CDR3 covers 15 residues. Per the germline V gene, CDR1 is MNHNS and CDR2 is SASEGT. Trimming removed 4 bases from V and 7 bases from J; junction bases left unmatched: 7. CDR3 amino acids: CASSALAGALNEQFF. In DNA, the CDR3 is TGTGCCAGCAGTGCCCTAGCGGGAGCTTTGAATGAGCAGTTCTTC.

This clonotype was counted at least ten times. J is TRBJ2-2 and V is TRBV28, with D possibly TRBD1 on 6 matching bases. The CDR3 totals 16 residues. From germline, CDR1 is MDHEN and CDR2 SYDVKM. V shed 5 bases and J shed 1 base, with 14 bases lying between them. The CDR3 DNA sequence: TGTGCCAGCAGTCCCTGGGACACCATGAACACCGGGGAGCTGTTTTTT. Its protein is CASSPWDTMNTGELFF. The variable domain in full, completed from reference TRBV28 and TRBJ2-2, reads DVKVTQSSRYLVKRTGEKVFLECVQDMDHENMFWYRQDPGLGLRLIYFSYDVKMKEKGDIPEGYSVSREKKERFSLILESASTNQTSMYLCASSPWDTMNTGELFFGEGSRLTVL.

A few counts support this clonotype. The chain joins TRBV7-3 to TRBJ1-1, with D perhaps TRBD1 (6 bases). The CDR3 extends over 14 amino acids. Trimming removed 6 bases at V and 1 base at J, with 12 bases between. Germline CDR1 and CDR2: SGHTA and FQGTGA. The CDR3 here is CASSRQATNTEAFF. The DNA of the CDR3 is TGTGCCAGCAGTAGACAGGCGACGAACACTGAAGCTTTCTTT.

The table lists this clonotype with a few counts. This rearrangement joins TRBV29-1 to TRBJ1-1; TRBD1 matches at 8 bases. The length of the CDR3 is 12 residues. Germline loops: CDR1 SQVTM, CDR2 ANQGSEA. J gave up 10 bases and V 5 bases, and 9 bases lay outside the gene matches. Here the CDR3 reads CSVRQGAGGAFF. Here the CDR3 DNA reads TGCAGCGTTCGGCAGGGGGCAGGTGGAGCTTTCTTT.

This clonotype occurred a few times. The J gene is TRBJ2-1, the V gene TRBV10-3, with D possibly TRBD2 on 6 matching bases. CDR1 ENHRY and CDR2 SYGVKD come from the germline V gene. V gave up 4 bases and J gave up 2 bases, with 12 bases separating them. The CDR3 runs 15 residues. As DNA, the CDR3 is TGTGCCATCAGTGGGGACTCCCGGACCTACAATGAGCAGTTCTTC. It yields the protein CAISGDSRTYNEQFF.

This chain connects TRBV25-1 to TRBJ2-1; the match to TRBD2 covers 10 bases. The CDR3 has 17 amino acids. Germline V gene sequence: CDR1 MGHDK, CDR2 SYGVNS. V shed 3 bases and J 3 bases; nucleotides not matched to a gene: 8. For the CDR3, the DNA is TGTGCCAGCAGTGACCCAGCGGGAGGGACTAGCTACAATGAGCAGTTCTTC. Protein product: CASSDPAGGTSYNEQFF. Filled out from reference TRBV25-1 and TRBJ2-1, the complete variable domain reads EADIYQTPRYLVIGTGKKITLECSQTMGHDKMYWYQQDPGMELHLIHYSYGVNSTEKGDLSSESTVSRIRTEHFPLTLESARPSHTSQYLCASSDPAGGTSYNEQFFGPGTRLTVL.

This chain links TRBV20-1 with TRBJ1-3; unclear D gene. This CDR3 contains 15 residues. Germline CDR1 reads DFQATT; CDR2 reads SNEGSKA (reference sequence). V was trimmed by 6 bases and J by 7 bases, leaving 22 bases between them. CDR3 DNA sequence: TGCAGTGCCGCCCGGGCCGCCAGCCCAAAGAACACCATATATTTT. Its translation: CSAARAASPKNTIYF.

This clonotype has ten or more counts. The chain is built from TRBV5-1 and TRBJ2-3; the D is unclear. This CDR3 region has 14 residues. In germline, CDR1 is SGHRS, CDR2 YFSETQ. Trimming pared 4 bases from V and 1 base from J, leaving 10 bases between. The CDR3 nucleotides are TGCGCCAGCAGCCTCCCTGGTGGCACAGATACGCAGTATTTT. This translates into CASSLPGGTDTQYF.

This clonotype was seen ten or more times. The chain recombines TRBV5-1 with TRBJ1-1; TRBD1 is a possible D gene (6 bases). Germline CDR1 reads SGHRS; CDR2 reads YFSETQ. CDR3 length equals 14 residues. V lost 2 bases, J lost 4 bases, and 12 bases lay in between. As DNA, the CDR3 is TGCGCCAGCAGCTTTGAGGGGGGTACCACTGAAGCTTTCTTT. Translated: CASSFEGGTTEAFF.

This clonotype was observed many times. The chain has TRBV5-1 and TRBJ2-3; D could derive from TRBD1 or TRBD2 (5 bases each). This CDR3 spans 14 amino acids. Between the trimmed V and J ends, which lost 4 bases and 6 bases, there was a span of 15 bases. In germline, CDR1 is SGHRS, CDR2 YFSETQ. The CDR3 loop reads CASSPGTVSDTQYF. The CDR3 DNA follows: TGCGCCAGCAGCCCAGGGACCGTATCGGATACGCAGTATTTT.